One sample yielded the 7 T cell receptor beta chains listed below, sequenced in a study of T cells in Graves' hyperthyroidism and ophthalmopathy. Regions amplified from RNA transcripts were the TCR beta CDR3 regions. The primer set for the first-round RT-PCR of the TCR CDR3 was HTBI. TCRdb analysed the multiplex PCR reads with MiXCR anew, one entry per CDR3 protein. The sample has approximately 100,000 distinct CDR3 sequences, around 40% seen once; the top ten hold 10%. The sample comprised peripheral blood or thyroid tissue (not recorded which). These receptors were obtained from a woman in her twenties or thirties with Graves' hyperthyroidism.

This clonotype was detected many times. The genes are TRBV4-1 and TRBJ1-4; 7 positions match TRBD1. The CDR3 contains 15 residues. V shed 4 bases, J shed 5 bases, and the junction held 7 bases outside the gene matches. CDR1 and CDR2 (germline): MGHRA, YSYEKL. CDR3 sequence reads: CASSRGDSRNEKLFF. The CDR3 DNA sequence: TGCGCCAGCAGCCGCGGGGACAGCCGGAATGAAAAACTGTTTTTT.

The chain joins TRBV15 to TRBJ1-1, with 7 bases identical to TRBD1. In germline, CDR1 is LNHNV, CDR2 YYDKDF (reference sequence). The V and J ends lost 0 bases and 3 bases, in that order; junction bases with no gene match: 7. This CDR3 is 16 amino acids long. This CDR3 is CATSRDWAGGDTEAFF. As DNA, the CDR3 is TGTGCCACCAGCAGAGATTGGGCAGGGGGAGACACTGAAGCTTTCTTT.

This clonotype occurred many times. The CDR3 nucleotides read TGTGCCAGCAGCCAATGGGGGGGCGAGAGCACTGAAGCTTTCTTT. This encodes CASSQWGGESTEAFF. This chain connects TRBV9 to TRBJ1-1; D might be TRBD1 (6 bases). CDR1 and CDR2 (germline): SGDLS, YYNGEE. The CDR3 runs to 15 residues. Trimming shortened V by 4 bases and J by 4 bases, and 17 bases separated the two germline ends.

In its sample, this clonotype was seen many times. V is TRBV2 and J is TRBJ2-5; 9 bases match TRBD1. Trimming at V came to 9 bases and at J to 5 bases, leaving 13 bases not matched to a gene. Germline V gene sequence: CDR1 SNHLY, CDR2 FYNNEI. This CDR3 comprises 15 residues. The CDR3 bases are TGTGCCAGTCGCCCTATCGGGACAGGGAGGGAGACCCAGTACTTC. It codes for CASRPIGTGRETQYF. Variable domain in full (rest from reference TRBV2 and TRBJ2-5): EPEVTQTPSHQVTQMGQEVILRCVPISNHLYFYWYRQILGQKVEFLVSFYNNEISEKSEIFDDQFSVERPDGSNFTLKIRSTKLEDSAMYFCASRPIGTGRETQYFGPGTRLLVL.

At least ten counts were recorded for this clonotype. The chain uses TRBV27 and TRBJ1-2, with D tentatively TRBD1 (5 bases). Germline V gene sequence: CDR1 MNHEY, CDR2 SMNVEV (reference sequence). The CDR3 consists of 15 residues. Trimming took off 6 bases at V and 7 bases at J, with 21 bases between the two ends. The CDR3 is CASSGSGTLWGGYTF. In DNA, the CDR3 is TGTGCCAGCAGCGGGTCCGGGACCTTATGGGGTGGCTACACCTTC.

This rearrangement joins TRBV7-8 to TRBJ2-5; 8 nucleotides line up with TRBD2. The CDR3 is 16 residues long. V lost 5 bases and J lost 4; bases outside the gene matches: 12. The germline gives CDR1 SGHVS, CDR2 FQNEAQ. The CDR3 DNA sequence: TGTGCCAGCAGCCGGGGCTCAGCGGGAGTTTCAGAGACCCAGTACTTC. This sequence encodes CASSRGSAGVSETQYF.

Comments on this clonotype: A much bigger clone sits one base away, suggesting this may be a read error. V gene TRBV9 combines with J gene TRBJ1-5, with 7 nucleotides matching TRBD1. This CDR3 has 14 residues. The germline CDR1 and CDR2 sequences are SGDLS and YYNGEE. With 10 bases clipped from V and 6 bases from J, the junction kept 13 bases outside the gene matches. CDR3 bases: TGTGCCGGCTCCGTACAGGGGTCCAGTCAGCCCCAGCATTTT. Encoded protein: CAGSVQGSSQPQHF. The complete variable domain, with remaining parts taken from reference TRBV9 and TRBJ1-5, reads DSGVTQTPKHLITATGQRVTLRCSPRSGDLSVYWYQQSLDQGLQFLIQYYNGEERAKGNILERFSAQQFPDLHSELNLSSLELGDSALYFCAGSVQGSSQPQHFGDGTRLSIL.